This T cell receptor beta chain was found in a study of cytomegalovirus exposure and HLA in healthy donors. Of note for this clone: What it binds is unknown.

60 Vbeta and 13 Jbeta primers were used in PCR. TCRdb keeps only in-frame clones here, not all; method: immunoSEQ multiplex PCR. The sample includes about 140,000 clones, 80% seen only once; the top ten take around 2.2%. With 0 bases removed from V and 3 bases from J, the gap between germline ends came to 11 bases. Germline V gene lookup returns CDR1 SGHDN and CDR2 FVKESK. This CDR3 is built from 16 residues. Points from the study as a whole: The productive fraction for most TCR beta V segments was about 87% or about 30% in an earlier analysis. Diagnosis of cytomegalovirus status made by the classifier reportedly showed high specificity and sensitivity. A later analysis showed HLA-associated TCR beta chains outstripping equally common others in clonal expansion. Later work associated around 18,000 TCR beta sequences with HLA alleles at 0.05 false discovery rate.

The TCR originated in a man between 25 and 39 years old in good health and CMV-seronegative. Material: PBMCs. The chain employs TRBV14 and TRBJ2-2; TRBD1 might be the D (5 bases). CDR3 nucleotides: TGTGCCAGCAGCCAAGATCCAGGACATCACACCGGGGAGCTGTTTTTT. It is translated as CASSQDPGHHTGELFF.